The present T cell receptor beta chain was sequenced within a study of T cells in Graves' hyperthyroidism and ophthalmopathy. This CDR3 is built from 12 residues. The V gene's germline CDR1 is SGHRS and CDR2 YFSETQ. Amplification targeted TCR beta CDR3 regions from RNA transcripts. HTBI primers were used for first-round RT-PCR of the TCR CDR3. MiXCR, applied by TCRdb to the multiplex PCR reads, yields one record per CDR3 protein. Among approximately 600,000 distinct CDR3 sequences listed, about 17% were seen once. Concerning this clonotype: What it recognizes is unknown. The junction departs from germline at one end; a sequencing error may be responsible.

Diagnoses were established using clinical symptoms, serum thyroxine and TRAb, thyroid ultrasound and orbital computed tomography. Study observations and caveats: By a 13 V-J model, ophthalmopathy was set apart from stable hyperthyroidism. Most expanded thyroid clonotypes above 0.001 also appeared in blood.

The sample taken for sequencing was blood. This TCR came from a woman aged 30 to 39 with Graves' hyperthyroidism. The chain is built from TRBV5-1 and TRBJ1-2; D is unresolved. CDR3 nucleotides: TGCGCCGGCAGCCCCGACACTTATGGCTACACCTTC. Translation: CAGSPDTYGYTF.